Below, 14 T cell receptor beta chains from the same sample are listed, as sequenced in a study of blood T cell repertoires in COVID-19 (dated by TCRdb to 2019 to 2021). Library preparation used the immunoSEQ multiplex PCR assay. This immuneACCESS table, as held by TCRdb, lists in-frame sequences with V and J called but not all clones. Of the missing ones, under half trace to an unresolved V gene in checked studies; the others have no known cause. The sample includes hundreds of thousands of clones, with under 90% observed a single time. The ten largest clones capture about 3.8% of the sample. What was sequenced was peripheral blood. These receptors were collected from a woman of 80 years or more with acute or convalescent COVID-19.

This clone was found a few times. The J gene is TRBJ2-1, the V gene TRBV19, with TRBD1 matching over 8 bases. V shed 5 bases and J 7 bases; nucleotides not matched to a gene: 10. This CDR3 has 15 residues. Germline CDR1 LNHDA, CDR2 SQIVND (reference sequence). The CDR3 is CASSATGGIGNEQFF. The CDR3 DNA reads TGTGCCAGTAGTGCTACAGGGGGGATCGGTAATGAGCAGTTCTTC.

The table lists this clone with a count of one. The J gene is TRBJ2-1, the V gene TRBV19, with 7 nucleotides matching TRBD2. The CDR3 sequence is 15 residues long. The germline CDR1 and CDR2 sequences are LNHDA and SQIVND (reference sequence). V lost 6 bases, J lost 6 bases, and 11 bases stayed unmatched. The CDR3 DNA follows: TGTGCCAGTAGCCGCGTGCAGCGGGGTCTCAATGAGCAGTTCTTC. This translates into CASSRVQRGLNEQFF.

This clone was detected a few times. The J gene is TRBJ2-2, the V gene TRBV5-1; D is unresolved. V lost 1 base to trimming and J lost 0 bases, with 7 bases between them. In germline, CDR1 is SGHRS, CDR2 YFSETQ. The CDR3 consists of 15 residues. The chain's CDR3 is CASSLQVSNTGELFF. The CDR3 bases are TGCGCCAGCAGCTTGCAGGTTTCGAACACCGGGGAGCTGTTTTTT.

This chain joins TRBV7-2 and TRBJ2-3; 8 bases agree with TRBD2. This CDR3 has 14 amino acids. V was clipped by 1 base and J by 6 bases; unmatched bases: 3. CDR1 and CDR2 from the germline V gene are SGHTA and FQGNSA. The CDR3 DNA is TGTGCCAGCAGCTTAGACGGGGGGGTGGATACGCAGTATTTT. Protein sequence: CASSLDGGVDTQYF.

This clone was detected once. The rearrangement uses TRBV19 and TRBJ1-1, with a weak D call TRBD1 (5 bases). CDR3 size: 15 residues. V lost 5 bases to trimming and J lost 5 bases, with 18 bases between them. Germline CDR1 reads LNHDA; CDR2 reads SQIVND (reference sequence). In DNA, the CDR3 is TGTGCCAGTAGTCCCTTCGGGGGAATAGGGACTGAAGCTTTCTTT. This translates into CASSPFGGIGTEAFF. Together with reference TRBV19 and TRBJ1-1, the CDR3 gives the full variable domain: DGGITQSPKYLFRKEGQNVTLSCEQNLNHDAMYWYRQDPGQGLRLIYYSQIVNDFQKGDIAEGYSVSREKKESFPLTVTSAQKNPTAFYLCASSPFGGIGTEAFFGQGTRLTVV.

The chain couples TRBV7-9 to TRBJ2-2; D is undetermined. Germline loops: CDR1 SEHNR, CDR2 FQNEAQ (reference sequence). Trimming left V 4 bases short and J 3 bases short, with 6 bases between. This CDR3 has 13 residues. CDR3 sequence reads: CASSSPDTGELFF. The CDR3 nucleotides read TGTGCCAGCAGCTCACCGGACACCGGGGAGCTGTTTTTT.

The chain couples TRBV6-5 to TRBJ1-2; 9 nucleotides align to TRBD1. The germline V gene has CDR1 MNHEY and CDR2 SVGAGI. This CDR3 spans 14 amino acids. With 7 bases clipped from V and 6 bases from J, the junction kept 9 bases outside the gene matches. CDR3 region: CASNRGTGKDGYTF. In nucleotides, the CDR3 is TGTGCCAGCAATCGGGGGACAGGGAAGGATGGCTACACCTTC.

This rearrangement joins TRBV7-2 to TRBJ2-1; the match to TRBD2 covers 9 bases. J lost 6 bases, V lost 3 bases, and 6 bases had no gene match. This CDR3 is 15 amino acids long. Germline V gene lookup returns CDR1 SGHTA and CDR2 FQGNSA. The CDR3 reads CASSFGAGGANEQFF. CDR3 DNA sequence: TGTGCCAGCAGCTTCGGGGCGGGGGGGGCCAATGAGCAGTTCTTC.

This clone came up once. This sequence joins TRBV6-2 or TRBV6-3 and TRBJ2-3, with D perhaps matching TRBD2 (6 bases). Germline assignment: CDR1 MNHEY and CDR2 SVGEGT. With 6 bases removed from V and 1 base from J, the gap between germline ends came to 14 bases. The CDR3 extends over 15 amino acids. Written as DNA, the CDR3 is TGTGCCAGCAGCCCCACTAGCCTACGCACAGATACGCAGTATTTT. Its translation is CASSPTSLRTDTQYF.

J is TRBJ1-1 and V is TRBV10-3; 12 nucleotides align to TRBD1. Trimming took 4 bases from V and 2 from J; bases not matched to a gene: 5. CDR1 and CDR2 from the germline V gene are ENHRY and SYGVKD. CDR3 length equals 16 residues. The DNA for the CDR3 is TGTGCCATCAGTGCGGGACAGGGGGCGAGCAACACTGAAGCTTTCTTT. Its translation is CAISAGQGASNTEAFF.

This clone occurred a few times. The CDR3 nucleotides read TGTGCCAGCAGTGAGGGAGTAGCAGATACGCAGTATTTT. This encodes CASSEGVADTQYF. The chain links TRBV2 to TRBJ2-3; possibly TRBD2 for D (5 bases). The V and J ends lost 3 bases and 4 bases respectively, with 8 bases between them. The CDR3 runs to 13 residues. From germline, CDR1 is SNHLY and CDR2 FYNNEI.

V and J are TRBV7-8 and TRBJ1-6; no definite D call. Trimming left V 1 base short and J 7 bases short, with 8 bases between. The germline CDR1 and CDR2 sequences are SGHVS and FQNEAQ. CDR3 length equals 14 residues. This CDR3 is CASSLVTGNSPLHF. CDR3 bases: TGTGCCAGCAGCTTAGTGACCGGGAATTCACCCCTCCACTTT.

The CDR3 region has the DNA TGTGCCAGTAGGAAAGGGGCAATGAACACTGAAGCTTTCTTT. Translation: CASRKGAMNTEAFF. This rearrangement joins TRBV19 to TRBJ1-1, with D possibly being TRBD1 (5 bases). The CDR3 is 14 residues long. CDR1 and CDR2 from the germline V gene are LNHDA and SQIVND (reference sequence). The germline V and J ends were trimmed by 6 bases and 0 bases, with 11 bases remaining between them.

This clone was counted a few times. The chain combines TRBV4-3 with TRBJ1-1; 9 nucleotides line up with TRBD1. The CDR3 loop spans 15 amino acids. V lost 0 bases to trimming and J lost 5 bases; unmatched junction nucleotides: 4. CDR1 is LGHNA, CDR2 YSLEER, per germline. CDR3 in DNA: TGCGCCAGCAGCCAAGAGGGACAGGGTTGGACTGAAGCTTTCTTT. This codes for CASSQEGQGWTEAFF.